This T cell receptor (beta chain) stems from a study of monozygotic twins with inflammatory bowel disease. Study observations and caveats: Results did not support any single strong IBD-associated signal or clonotype. Researchers report that IBD patients shared fewer clonotypes with others than healthy twins, especially amid disease activity.

Note on this clonotype: Its target is unknown.

For each CDR3 protein, TCRdb gives one entry from its re-call of the 5' RACE reads, without DNA. Its clone listing holds nearly 450,000 distinct CDR3 sequences. CDR3 length: 13 amino acids. The germline CDR1 and CDR2 sequences are KGHSH and LQKENI. The chain carries TRBV18 and TRBJ2-1. The source material was blood. The TCR comes from a human donor with ulcerative colitis or Crohn's disease, or a healthy co-twin of an affected twin (not recorded which). The CDR3 protein is CASSPQFYNEQFF.